This note documents a single TCR beta chain sequence. Its antigen is not known. The method was immunoSEQ multiplex PCR; TCRdb's version includes in-frame clones alone and lacks a portion of them. This sample has 2 million to 2.5 million clones, with 93% found just once. This sample is drawn from a study of shared clonotypes between healthy human individuals. General study points: Unshared clonotypes carried lower generation probabilities than those common to all four donors.

CDR1 is SGHVS, CDR2 FQNEAQ, per germline. The CDR3 spans 15 residues. V was cut by 1 base and J by 0 bases, with 7 bases left in between. The sequenced sample consisted of naive CD4+ T cells from PBMCs. Regarding subset: CD45RA+ positively selected. The sequence came from a man aged 18 to 35 in good health. Some clones in this sample may be carry-over from other donors' samples. The genes are TRBV7-8 and TRBJ1-5, with D hard to call. CDR3 protein: CASSLGSNSNQPQHF. CDR3 nucleotides: TGTGCCAGCAGCTTAGGTTCTAATAGCAATCAGCCCCAGCATTTT.